The TCR beta chain described here comes from a study of CD8 T cells in Susac syndrome. About the research overall: When their blood was taken, patients with Susac syndrome were therapy-naive, taking corticosteroids, or taking intravenous immunoglobulin alone.

Random hexamers were used to reverse transcribe an amount of roughly 0.45 to 1 ug RNA. A multiplex approach, immunoSEQ multiplex PCR, amplified TCR beta CDR3 across 54 Vbeta and 13 Jbeta. Via MiXCR, TCRdb re-called the immunoSEQ multiplex PCR reads, giving one row per CDR3 protein. This table holds tens of thousands of distinct CDR3 sequences, approximately 96% found once. A remark on this clonotype: No antigen is known for it.

Study-level results: Expansion of Susac CD8+ clones peaked in TEMRA cells and in active patients.

TCR beta sequencing covered blood CD8+ and CD4+ T cells. The CDR3 is 16 residues long. V dropped 5 bases and J dropped 4 bases, with 18 bases sitting between them. Germline values: CDR1 SGHTA, CDR2 FQGNSA. Sequences were obtained from CD8+ T cells from PBMCs. This sequence originates from a human donor with Susac syndrome. The V and J genes are TRBV7-2 and TRBJ1-5, with TRBD1 as a possible D gene (6 bases). The CDR3 DNA follows: TGTGCCAGCAGCGCGGGGGCGATGATAAGTAATCAGCCCCAGCATTTT. The encoded protein is CASSAGAMISNQPQHF.